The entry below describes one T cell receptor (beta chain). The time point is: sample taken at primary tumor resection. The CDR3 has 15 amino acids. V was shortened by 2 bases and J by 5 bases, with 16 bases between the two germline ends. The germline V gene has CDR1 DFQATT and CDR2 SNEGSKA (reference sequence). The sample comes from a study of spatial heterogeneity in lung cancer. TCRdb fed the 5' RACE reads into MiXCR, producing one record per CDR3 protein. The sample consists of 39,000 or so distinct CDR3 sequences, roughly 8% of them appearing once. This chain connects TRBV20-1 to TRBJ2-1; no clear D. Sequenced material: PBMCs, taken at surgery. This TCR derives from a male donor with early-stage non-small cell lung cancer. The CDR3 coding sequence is TGCAGTGCTAGATTGTGGGGTTCGGACCACAATGAGCAGTTCTTC. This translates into CSARLWGSDHNEQFF.